The source of this TCR beta chain is a study of T cell responses to AZD1222 COVID-19 vaccine. Whole-study findings and limits: Clonal diversity was possibly underestimated; the donors were predominantly white British and more often female.

In this sample, this clone turned up once. Its cognate antigen is unknown. The CDR3 runs 15 residues. The germline gives CDR1 SEHNR, CDR2 FQNEAQ (reference sequence). V was shortened by 5 bases and J by 5 bases, with 19 bases between the two germline ends. Assay: immunoSEQ multiplex PCR; the TCRdb copy retains only in-frame clones and omits some. Found here are 120,000 to 150,000 clones, approximately 78% of them singletons; the top ten hold roughly 4.3%. The chain carries TRBV7-9 and TRBJ2-7, with D possibly matching TRBD1 (6 bases). The specimen comprised peripheral blood, sampled on day 0 of MenACWY control vaccination. The receptor was isolated from an adult in good health. CDR3 nucleotide sequence: TGTGCCAGCAGCCAAGGACAGTCCTTTGGGGACGAGCAGTACTTC. This encodes CASSQGQSFGDEQYF.